A single sample gave rise to the 7 T cell receptor beta chains below, sequenced in a study of CD8 T cells in ankylosing spondylitis. TCRdb recomputed calls from the 5' RACE reads with MiXCR, one row per CDR3 protein. The data show hundreds of thousands of distinct CDR3 sequences, with 17% seen just once and 0.85% to 1.3% held by the top ten. Antigens for these TCRs are unknown. Overall study findings and caveats: Ankylosing spondylitis blood appeared to carry a characteristic TCR beta motif of roughly eight highly homologous variants.

The sequencing sample was made of blood, either unsorted or a sorted T cell fraction (not recorded which). All receptors come from a male donor with ankylosing spondylitis.

This clonotype occurred a few times. The chain carries TRBV9 and TRBJ2-2, with D perhaps TRBD2 (5 bases). V dropped 4 bases and J dropped 5 bases, with 9 bases sitting between them. This CDR3 spans 13 amino acids. CDR1 and CDR2 from the germline V gene are SGDLS and YYNGEE. The CDR3 is CASSRGLTGELFF. CDR3 sequence (DNA): TGTGCCAGCAGCCGTGGACTGACCGGGGAGCTGTTTTTT.

This clonotype was seen only a few times. The chain uses TRBV7-9 and TRBJ2-1, with 8 bases aligning to TRBD2. Germline values: CDR1 SEHNR, CDR2 FQNEAQ (reference sequence). V was clipped by 6 bases and J by 1 base; unmatched bases: 2. The CDR3 length is 14 residues. The CDR3 DNA is TGTGCCAGCAGACAGCGGGGGTCCTACAATGAGCAGTTCTTC. Its protein product is CASRQRGSYNEQFF.

The chain couples TRBV7-9 to TRBJ2-7; 9 bases are a match to TRBD1. Unmatched junction bases numbered 2, after V lost 5 bases and J lost 3 bases. Germline V gene sequence: CDR1 SEHNR, CDR2 FQNEAQ (reference sequence). This CDR3 has 13 amino acids. Written as DNA, the CDR3 is TGTGCCAGCAGCGAGACAGGGGGCTACGAGCAGTACTTC. Protein product: CASSETGGYEQYF.

The chain employs TRBV7-2 and TRBJ1-2; 9 bases match TRBD1. Trimming cost V 5 bases and J 4 bases; bases outside gene matches: 5. In germline, CDR1 is SGHTA, CDR2 FQGNSA. There are 14 residues in the CDR3. In DNA, the CDR3 is TGTGCCAGCAGCCCAAGGACAGGGGCCTATGGCTACACCTTC. Translating it yields CASSPRTGAYGYTF.

This clonotype was recorded only once. V is TRBV3-1 and J is TRBJ1-2; 8 positions agree with TRBD1. The CDR3 spans 15 residues. Per the germline V gene, CDR1 is LGHDT and CDR2 is YNNKEL (reference sequence). With 4 bases clipped from V and 4 bases from J, the junction kept 8 bases outside the gene matches. Here the CDR3 reads CASSPRGQGGYGYTF. As DNA, the CDR3 is TGTGCCAGCAGCCCCAGGGGGCAGGGCGGCTATGGCTACACCTTC.

This clonotype was recorded at least ten times. The chain uses TRBV10-3 and TRBJ2-3, with 8 bases matching TRBD2. CDR3 length equals 14 residues. The V and J ends lost 6 bases and 2 bases, in that order; junction bases with no gene match: 4. Germline-derived CDR1 and CDR2 are ENHRY and SYGVKD. CDR3 region: CAIRVAGNTDTQYF. Here the CDR3 DNA reads TGTGCCATCAGGGTAGCGGGGAACACAGATACGCAGTATTTT.

This chain links TRBV5-1 with TRBJ2-1; 11 bases agree with TRBD1. From germline, CDR1 is SGHRS and CDR2 YFSETQ. This CDR3 has 16 amino acids. Unmatched junction bases numbered 9, after V lost 4 bases and J lost 6 bases. The CDR3 coding sequence is TGCGCCAGCAGCGAAGGACAGGGGGCGAGGGGCAATGAGCAGTTCTTC. Protein sequence: CASSEGQGARGNEQFF.